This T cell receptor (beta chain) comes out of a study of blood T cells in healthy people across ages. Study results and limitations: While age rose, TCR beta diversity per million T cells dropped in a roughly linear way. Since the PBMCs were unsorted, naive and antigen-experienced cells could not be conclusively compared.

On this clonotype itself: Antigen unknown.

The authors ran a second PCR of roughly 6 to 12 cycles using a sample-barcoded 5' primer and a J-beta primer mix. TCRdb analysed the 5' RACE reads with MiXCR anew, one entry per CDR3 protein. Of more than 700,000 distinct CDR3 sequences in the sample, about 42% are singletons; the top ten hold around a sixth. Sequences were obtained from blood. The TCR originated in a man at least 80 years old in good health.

CDR3 DNA: TGTGCCAGCAGCCATAACAGAGGGTTGGCTAATGAAAAACTGTTTTTT. Protein: CASSHNRGLANEKLFF. The rearrangement uses TRBV3-1 and TRBJ1-4; D not resolved. This CDR3 is 16 amino acids long. Germline V CDR1 and CDR2: LGHDT, YNNKEL (reference sequence). Between the trimmed V and J ends, which lost 3 bases and 3 bases, there was a span of 14 bases.